Each of the 20 T cell receptor beta chains below was sequenced from the same sample in a study of HIV-infected patients and healthy controls (TCRdb year 2014). Libraries were built with 5' RACE. Reads for this sample came from an Illumina MiSeq. TCRdb took the public reads, trimmed them with fastp at Q25, ran MiXCR for clone calling and kept in-frame beta chains. Each CDR3 protein gets just one entry, which takes the most common genes and DNA from the rows behind it. The sample profile shows about 70,000 distinct CDR3 sequences; about a sixth of them were found once. The ten largest clones take up less than 6% of the sample. Sequenced: CD4+ T cells from blood. The receptors stem from a human donor in good health.

V and J are TRBV30 and TRBJ2-6, with TRBD2 as a possible D gene (6 bases). The CDR3 sequence is 13 residues long. Germline lookup yields CDR1 GTSNPN and CDR2 SVGIG (reference sequence). V was clipped by 0 bases and J by 10 bases, with 10 bases between them. The CDR3 DNA sequence: TGTGCCTGGAGTGTAACCGGGGGAAACGTCCTGACTTTC. Encoded protein: CAWSVTGGNVLTF.

By proportion, this clonotype is medium-sized. This chain uses TRBV7-8 with TRBJ2-4; no firm D call. Germline CDR1 SGHVS, CDR2 FQNEAQ. The CDR3 sequence is 14 residues long. The V end was cut by 0 bases, the J end by 2 bases, with 5 bases between. The CDR3 nucleotides are TGTGCCAGCAGCTTAGCCGTGACCAAAAACATTCAGTACTTC. This sequence encodes CASSLAVTKNIQYF.

The V and J genes are TRBV7-2 and TRBJ2-7; TRBD2 matches 8 bases. Germline CDR1 reads SGHTA; CDR2 reads FQGNSA. This CDR3 is built from 14 residues. V gave up 2 bases and J gave up 5 bases; unmatched junction bases: 5. The CDR3 is CASSLRGGEHEQYF. In DNA form, the CDR3 reads TGTGCCAGCAGCTTACGGGGGGGTGAGCACGAGCAGTACTTC.

This clonotype has just a few counts. The chain uses TRBV20-1 and TRBJ2-3; 10 nucleotides align to TRBD2. The germline V gene encodes CDR1 DFQATT and CDR2 SNEGSKA (reference sequence). The CDR3 sequence is 19 residues long. Trimming at V came to 0 bases and at J to 0 bases, leaving 12 bases not matched to a gene. Here the CDR3 reads CSARDISGGDRRSTDTQYF. CDR3 DNA: TGCAGTGCTAGAGATATAAGCGGGGGGGACCGGAGAAGCACAGATACGCAGTATTTT.

V usage is TRBV23-1 and J usage is TRBJ1-6; no clear D gene. Being an ORF, TRBV23-1 has a function that is uncertain. The V gene lost 0 bases and the J gene lost 5 bases, with 14 bases spanning the gap. The CDR3 is 17 amino acids. The CDR3 DNA follows: TGCGCCAGCAGTCAATCCCCCCCGGATGGTGATAATTCACCCCTCCACTTT. Residues: CASSQSPPDGDNSPLHF.

V usage is TRBV21-1 and J usage is TRBJ2-2. TRBV21-1 is noted as a pseudogene. This CDR3 comprises 13 residues. Here the CDR3 reads CASSPSLPGELFF. The CDR3 nucleotides are TGTGCCAGCAGCCCCAGTTTGCCCGGGGAGCTGTTTTTT.

The rearrangement joins TRBV18 to TRBJ2-3; maybe TRBD1 (5 bases). The CDR3 length is 13 residues. The germline gives CDR1 KGHSH, CDR2 LQKENI. Trimming cost V 4 bases and J 6 bases, with 11 bases left between them. CDR3 residues: CASSLKGKDTQYF. Written as DNA, the CDR3 is TGTGCCAGCTCACTCAAGGGGAAGGATACGCAGTATTTT.

There are many counts of this clonotype. This chain joins TRBV7-2 and TRBJ1-1; TRBD1 matches 10 bases. Looked up from germline, CDR1 is SGHTA and CDR2 is FQGNSA. CDR3 length: 15 residues. With V trimmed by 4 bases and J by 7 bases, 9 bases remained unmatched. The CDR3 reads CASSSRDRGNGEAFF. The CDR3 DNA is TGTGCCAGCAGCTCCCGGGACAGGGGTAACGGTGAAGCTTTCTTT.

The J gene is TRBJ2-7, the V gene TRBV5-1; perhaps TRBD2 as D (5 bases). The V gene lost 0 bases and the J gene lost 9 bases, with 10 bases spanning the gap. This CDR3 contains 12 residues. Germline V gene sequence: CDR1 SGHRS, CDR2 YFSETQ. CDR3: CASSLDGKGQYF. The CDR3 DNA is TGCGCCAGCAGCTTGGACGGGAAAGGGCAGTACTTC.

This clonotype was counted ten times or more. V is TRBV20-1 and J is TRBJ2-7; D is undetermined. Germline CDR1 is DFQATT and CDR2 is SNEGSKA (reference sequence). CDR3 length: 12 residues. V was cut by 6 bases and J by 2 bases, with 11 bases left in between. Here the CDR3 reads CSAAQSTYEQYF. The CDR3 nucleotides read TGCAGTGCCGCCCAATCTACCTACGAGCAGTACTTC.

This clonotype was detected ten times or more. The CDR3 sequence: CSVESLAVLAKNIQYF. The DNA for the CDR3 is TGCAGCGTTGAGTCCCTAGCGGTACTAGCCAAAAACATTCAGTACTTC. The gene calls are TRBV29-1 and TRBJ2-4; 7 bases are a match to TRBD2. The CDR3 loop spans 16 amino acids. V lost 3 bases, J lost 0 bases, and 8 bases stayed unmatched. Germline CDR1 reads SQVTM; CDR2 reads ANQGSEA.

The chain employs TRBV7-2 and TRBJ1-3, with D maybe TRBD1 (6 bases). V dropped 6 bases and J dropped 2 bases, with 17 bases sitting between them. CDR1 and CDR2 (germline): SGHTA, FQGNSA. The CDR3 extends over 16 amino acids. The CDR3 sequence is CASSPAPGETGNTIYF. The CDR3 DNA sequence: TGTGCCAGCAGTCCAGCCCCAGGGGAAACTGGAAACACCATATATTTT.

There are many counts of this clonotype. The rearrangement links TRBV14 to TRBJ1-1; D ambiguous. V was clipped by 0 bases and J by 1 base, with 6 bases between them. Germline assignment: CDR1 SGHDN and CDR2 FVKESK. The CDR3 is made up of 14 amino acids. The CDR3: CASSQEVTNTEAFF. In nucleotides, the CDR3 is TGTGCCAGCAGCCAAGAGGTTACGAACACTGAAGCTTTCTTT.

This clonotype appeared a few times. The gene calls are TRBV27 and TRBJ2-7; a possible D gene is TRBD2 (5 bases). Germline V lookup: CDR1 MNHEY, CDR2 SMNVEV (reference sequence). This CDR3 spans 16 amino acids. Trimming removed 2 bases at V and 0 bases at J, with 14 bases between. The CDR3 protein is CASSLSPRVTSYEQYF. The CDR3 bases are TGTGCCAGCAGTTTAAGCCCGAGGGTAACCTCCTACGAGCAGTACTTC.

This clonotype was detected once. This chain connects TRBV19 to TRBJ1-2, with D perhaps matching TRBD1 (5 bases). CDR3 size: 14 residues. V lost 5 bases and J lost 3, with 13 bases in between. Germline V gives CDR1 LNHDA, CDR2 SQIVND (reference sequence). This CDR3 reads CASSSRGGDYGYTF. The CDR3 nucleotides read TGTGCCAGTAGTTCCCGGGGGGGAGACTATGGCTACACCTTC.

This clonotype was detected only a few times. The chain carries TRBV6-1 and TRBJ1-2, with a possible D match to TRBD1 (6 bases). This CDR3 is 12 amino acids long. Trimming removed 5 bases from V and 8 bases from J, with 12 bases in between. Germline V gene data show CDR1 as MNHNS and CDR2 as SASEGT. The CDR3 here is CASSLRTVGYTF. The CDR3 DNA is TGTGCCAGCAGTCTGCGGACAGTAGGCTACACCTTC.

This chain uses TRBV10-3 with TRBJ2-3; no reliable D call. V was trimmed by 4 bases and J by 3 bases, leaving 5 bases between them. Germline assignment: CDR1 ENHRY and CDR2 SYGVKD. This CDR3 comprises 12 residues. CDR3 nucleotides: TGTGCCATCAGTGGAAGTACAGATACGCAGTATTTT. Translation: CAISGSTDTQYF.

This sequence joins TRBV28 and TRBJ1-1, with no clear D. This CDR3 contains 11 residues. The V and J ends lost 6 bases and 1 base respectively, with 3 bases between them. CDR1 MDHEN and CDR2 SYDVKM come from the germline V gene. CDR3 loop: CASSGNTEAFF. In nucleotides, the CDR3 is TGTGCCAGCAGCGGGAACACTGAAGCTTTCTTT.

The sample holds a few counts of this clonotype. The chain joins TRBV12-3 or TRBV12-4 to TRBJ2-3, with a possible D match to TRBD2 (7 bases). This CDR3 spans 14 amino acids. V gave up 7 bases and J gave up 6 bases, with 17 bases separating them. Written as DNA, the CDR3 is TGTGCCAGCACCCTAGGGGGGGCGCGGGATACGCAGTATTTT. This sequence encodes CASTLGGARDTQYF.

This chain connects TRBV3-1 to TRBJ2-2; D is unresolved. With 1 base removed from V and 7 bases from J, the gap between germline ends came to 10 bases. The germline V gene has CDR1 LGHDT and CDR2 YNNKEL (reference sequence). The CDR3 runs to 14 residues. As DNA, the CDR3 is TGTGCCAGCAGCCAAGGAGACATACGCGGGGAGCTGTTTTTT. It encodes CASSQGDIRGELFF.